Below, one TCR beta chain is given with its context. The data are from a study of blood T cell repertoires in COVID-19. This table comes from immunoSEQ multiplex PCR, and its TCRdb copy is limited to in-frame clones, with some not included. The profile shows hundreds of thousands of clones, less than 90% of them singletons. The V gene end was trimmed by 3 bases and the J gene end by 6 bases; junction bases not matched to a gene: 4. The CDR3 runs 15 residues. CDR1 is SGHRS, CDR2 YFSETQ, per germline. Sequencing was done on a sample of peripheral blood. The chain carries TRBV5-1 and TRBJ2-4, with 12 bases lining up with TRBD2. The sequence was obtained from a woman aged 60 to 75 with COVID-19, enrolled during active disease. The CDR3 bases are TGCGCCAGCAGCTCCGGACTAGCGGGGACAAACATTCAGTACTTC. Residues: CASSSGLAGTNIQYF.